Each of the 27 T cell receptor beta chains below was sequenced from the same sample in a study of blood T cells in healthy people across ages. Primers used in a second PCR of about 6 to 12 cycles were a sample-barcoded 5' primer and a J-beta primer mix. TCRdb recomputed calls from the 5' RACE reads with MiXCR, one row per CDR3 protein. Here the sample spans 750,000 to 950,000 distinct CDR3 sequences, 25% to 30% being singletons. The same specimen was also included in a second study, on T cells of mothers and their children.

Sequences were obtained from blood. The receptors were gathered from a boy between 10 and 17 years old in good health.

This sequence joins TRBV7-2 and TRBJ2-1; 9 bases are shared with TRBD1. Trimming removed 3 bases from V and 6 bases from J; junction bases left unmatched: 3. This CDR3 spans 14 amino acids. The V gene's germline CDR1 is SGHTA and CDR2 FQGNSA. The CDR3 here is CASSFGQGRNEQFF. As DNA, the CDR3 is TGTGCCAGCAGCTTTGGACAGGGGCGCAATGAGCAGTTCTTC.

J is TRBJ2-5 and V is TRBV5-4; 14 bases agree with TRBD2. Trimming at V came to 6 bases and at J to 4 bases, leaving 8 bases not matched to a gene. Germline loops: CDR1 SGHNT, CDR2 YYREEE (reference sequence). The CDR3 runs 16 residues. The CDR3 bases are TGTGCCAGCACTCAGACTAGCGGGGGGGCAGGAGAGACCCAGTACTTC. It is translated as CASTQTSGGAGETQYF.

The rearrangement joins TRBV28 to TRBJ1-4; no reliable D call. The V end lost 2 bases, the J end lost 8 bases, and 12 bases lay between the germline ends. The CDR3 has 14 residues. Per germline, CDR1 MDHEN and CDR2 SYDVKM. DNA for the CDR3: TGTGCCAGCAGTTTAACGATAGGAGGGGAAAAACTGTTTTTT. The encoded protein is CASSLTIGGEKLFF.

This clonotype has just a few counts. The chain carries TRBV18 and TRBJ1-5, with D unclear. The CDR3 sequence is 16 residues long. CDR1 is KGHSH, CDR2 LQKENI, per germline. V lost 1 base, J lost 6 bases, and 16 bases lay in between. This CDR3 reads CASSPQQAADGQPQHF. In DNA, the CDR3 is TGTGCCAGCTCACCACAGCAGGCGGCGGATGGTCAGCCCCAGCATTTT.

This clonotype was counted between two and nine times. The genes are TRBV4-1 and TRBJ2-1; D gene uncertain. Germline CDR1 reads MGHRA; CDR2 reads YSYEKL. V was pared by 1 base and J by 0 bases, with 7 bases between. This CDR3 comprises 15 residues. This CDR3 reads CASSQVKSSYNEQFF. The DNA for the CDR3 is TGCGCCAGCAGCCAAGTTAAGAGCTCCTACAATGAGCAGTTCTTC.

V gene TRBV7-9 combines with J gene TRBJ1-1; no clear D. Germline loops: CDR1 SEHNR, CDR2 FQNEAQ (reference sequence). This CDR3 has 13 amino acids. V lost 2 bases and J lost 0, with 4 bases in between. This CDR3 reads CASSLQMNTEAFF. CDR3 in DNA: TGTGCCAGCAGCTTACAGATGAACACTGAAGCTTTCTTT.

A few counts support this clonotype. This sequence joins TRBV9 and TRBJ2-5; 11 bases match TRBD1. TRBJ2-7 matches the DNA end more closely, so the J call is doubtful. The CDR3 contains 15 residues. Germline V gene sequence: CDR1 SGDLS, CDR2 YYNGEE. The CDR3 loop reads CASSPRTGGGYEQYF. CDR3 sequence (DNA): TGTGCCAGCAGCCCCCGGACAGGGGGCGGGTACGAGCAGTACTTC.

The V gene is TRBV14, the J gene TRBJ2-3; a weak D match, TRBD1 (6 bases). CDR1 and CDR2 from the germline V gene are SGHDN and FVKESK. The germline V and J ends were trimmed by 4 bases and 3 bases, with 17 bases remaining between them. The CDR3 consists of 16 residues. The CDR3 DNA reads TGTGCCAGCAGCCCACGACCGGGACAAAGAACAGATACGCAGTATTTT. Amino acids: CASSPRPGQRTDTQYF.

The chain couples TRBV29-1 to TRBJ1-1, with TRBD1 matching 7 bases. The CDR3 contains 12 residues. The V gene's germline CDR1 is SQVTM and CDR2 ANQGSEA. V gave up 4 bases and J gave up 5 bases; unmatched junction bases: 4. The CDR3: CSVGRGGTEAFF. The CDR3 DNA reads TGCAGCGTTGGCAGGGGGGGGACTGAAGCTTTCTTT.

The rearrangement uses TRBV28 and TRBJ2-7, with 14 bases fitting TRBD2. V lost 6 bases and J lost 0; bases outside the gene matches: 7. This CDR3 has 17 residues. Per germline, CDR1 MDHEN and CDR2 SYDVKM. For the CDR3, the DNA is TGTGCCAGCAGCAACCCTGGGACTAGCGGGGGCTCCTACGAGCAGTACTTC. This gives the protein CASSNPGTSGGSYEQYF. The full variable domain, rest sourced from reference TRBV28 and TRBJ2-7, is DVKVTQSSRYLVKRTGEKVFLECVQDMDHENMFWYRQDPGLGLRLIYFSYDVKMKEKGDIPEGYSVSREKKERFSLILESASTNQTSMYLCASSNPGTSGGSYEQYFGPGTRLTVT.

The chain carries TRBV6-5 and TRBJ2-3, with TRBD2 identical over 10 bases. The V and J ends lost 6 bases and 1 base, in that order; junction bases with no gene match: 7. This CDR3 is 16 amino acids long. Germline V CDR1 and CDR2: MNHEY, SVGAGI. This CDR3 is CASRPWTSGRTDTQYF. The CDR3 DNA reads as TGTGCCAGCAGACCTTGGACTAGCGGCCGCACAGATACGCAGTATTTT.

This clonotype has a handful of counts. The genes are TRBV4-1 and TRBJ2-7; the D call may be TRBD1 or TRBD2 (5 bases each). Trimming took 1 base from V and 10 from J, leaving 14 bases between them. Germline V gene sequence: CDR1 MGHRA, CDR2 YSYEKL. This CDR3 is built from 13 residues. In nucleotides, the CDR3 is TGCGCCAGCAGCCAAGGAGGGACCAGATCTCAGTACTTC. Protein: CASSQGGTRSQYF.

This clonotype appeared many times. This chain joins TRBV12-3 or TRBV12-4 and TRBJ2-7, with D possibly matching TRBD2 (5 bases). The CDR3 runs to 12 residues. Trimming stripped 5 bases from V and 5 bases from J, with 10 bases between. In DNA, the CDR3 is TGTGCCAGCAGTCCCCTCGGGGACGAGCAGTACTTC. Its translation: CASSPLGDEQYF.

This clonotype was counted only a few times. The chain carries TRBV5-6 and TRBJ1-2, with a tentative D call TRBD1 (5 bases). Germline CDR1 reads SGHDT; CDR2 reads YYEEEE. CDR3 length: 14 amino acids. V lost 3 bases and J 2 bases, leaving 11 bases between the germline ends. CDR3 in amino acids: CASSSSDRNYGYTF. CDR3 DNA: TGTGCCAGCAGCTCTTCTGACAGAAACTATGGCTACACCTTC.

In this sample, this clonotype turned up once. The rearrangement uses TRBV7-9 and TRBJ2-3, with 11 bases that match TRBD2. Trimming removed 2 bases from V and 6 bases from J; junction bases left unmatched: 7. The CDR3 has 16 residues. Germline V gives CDR1 SEHNR, CDR2 FQNEAQ (reference sequence). The CDR3 region is CASSLLGLADLDTQYF. The CDR3, as DNA: TGTGCCAGCAGCTTACTGGGACTAGCGGATTTGGATACGCAGTATTTT.

The chain joins TRBV7-8 to TRBJ2-3, with a possible D match to TRBD2 (6 bases). Germline V gene data show CDR1 as SGHVS and CDR2 as FQNEAQ. Trimming cost V 5 bases and J 10 bases, with 16 bases left between them. This CDR3 has 13 residues. CDR3 amino acids: CASSLGLFRPQYF. Here the CDR3 DNA reads TGTGCCAGCAGCCTCGGACTATTCAGGCCGCAGTATTTT.

This chain links TRBV5-8 with TRBJ1-4; perhaps TRBD1 as D (5 bases). V lost 7 bases to trimming and J lost 5 bases, with 18 bases between them. Germline CDR1 is SGHTS and CDR2 is YDEGEE. This CDR3 is built from 15 residues. CDR3 region: CASGVWGLKNEKLFF. For the CDR3, the DNA is TGTGCCAGCGGGGTCTGGGGACTGAAAAATGAAAAACTGTTTTTT.

The genes are TRBV28 and TRBJ2-5; D is unclear. The assigned J gene may be wrong: the sequence end matches TRBJ2-7 better. Germline V gene data show CDR1 as MDHEN and CDR2 as SYDVKM. This CDR3 spans 14 amino acids. The CDR3 DNA reads TGTGCCAGCAGTATAAGGGTGCACTCCTACGAGCAGTACTTC. This translates into CASSIRVHSYEQYF.

This sequence joins TRBV5-1 and TRBJ2-7, with D tentatively TRBD2 (5 bases). Germline V CDR1 and CDR2: SGHRS, YFSETQ. The CDR3 covers 14 residues. V was trimmed by 1 base and J by 3 bases, leaving 11 bases between them. The CDR3 reads CASSLLRADYEQYF. In DNA form, the CDR3 reads TGCGCCAGCAGCTTGCTGAGGGCCGACTACGAGCAGTACTTC.

This clonotype was picked up a small number of times. V gene TRBV10-3 combines with J gene TRBJ1-4; weak D call: TRBD1 (5 bases). CDR1 and CDR2 from the germline V gene are ENHRY and SYGVKD. The CDR3 consists of 17 residues. The V and J ends lost 5 bases and 0 bases respectively, with 16 bases between them. This CDR3 is CAISRGGDGATNEKLFF. The CDR3 DNA sequence: TGTGCCATCAGTCGTGGAGGGGATGGGGCAACTAATGAAAAACTGTTTTTT.

This chain uses TRBV6-1 with TRBJ2-5; D unclear. V lost 4 bases to trimming and J lost 8 bases, with 5 bases between them. CDR3 length: 10 residues. Germline lookup yields CDR1 MNHNS and CDR2 SASEGT. The DNA of the CDR3 is TGTGCCAGCAGTGTAGCCACCCAGTACTTC. As protein: CASSVATQYF.

This clonotype occurred many times. V is TRBV7-8 and J is TRBJ2-5; possible D gene TRBD1, 6 bases. This CDR3 spans 15 amino acids. Germline V lookup: CDR1 SGHVS, CDR2 FQNEAQ. V was trimmed by 0 bases and J by 2 bases, leaving 10 bases between them. CDR3 nucleotide sequence: TGTGCCAGCAGCTTAGCTCAGGGGCTACAAGAGACCCAGTACTTC. Protein sequence: CASSLAQGLQETQYF.

The rearrangement joins TRBV2 to TRBJ2-7; 9 bases are shared with TRBD1. V lost 7 bases, J lost 2 bases, and 15 bases stayed unmatched. The CDR3 totals 17 residues. Germline V gene sequence: CDR1 SNHLY, CDR2 FYNNEI. The CDR3 nucleotides read TGTGCCAGCAAGGTGCGAAGGATCGGGACAGGGCCCTACGAGCAGTACTTC. Amino acids: CASKVRRIGTGPYEQYF.

This rearrangement joins TRBV20-1 to TRBJ1-5; the D is unclear. Trimming took off 3 bases at V and 1 base at J, with 4 bases between the two ends. The CDR3 length is 12 residues. Germline assignment: CDR1 DFQATT and CDR2 SNEGSKA (reference sequence). The chain's CDR3 is CSARFSNQPQHF. CDR3 coding DNA: TGCAGTGCTAGGTTCAGCAATCAGCCCCAGCATTTT.

This clonotype was detected only a few times. The chain has TRBV20-1 and TRBJ1-2; weak D call: TRBD1 (6 bases). The V gene lost 0 bases and the J gene lost 6 bases, with 17 bases spanning the gap. CDR1 and CDR2 (germline): DFQATT, SNEGSKA (reference sequence). The CDR3 is 15 residues long. The CDR3 reads CSAREGGTVSDGYTF. The DNA of the CDR3 is TGCAGTGCTAGAGAGGGGGGCACCGTGTCGGATGGCTACACCTTC.

This clonotype was seen only a few times. The chain is built from TRBV20-1 and TRBJ2-5, with a possible D match to TRBD2 (6 bases). V shed 5 bases and J shed 7 bases, with 14 bases lying between them. CDR3 length: 12 residues. Per the germline V gene, CDR1 is DFQATT and CDR2 is SNEGSKA (reference sequence). DNA of the CDR3: TGCAGTGCTCGGGACTTTCTGTGGACCCAGTACTTC. Residues: CSARDFLWTQYF.

This clonotype was picked up many times. V and J are TRBV10-3 and TRBJ2-5, with 8 bases lining up with TRBD2. V shed 5 bases and J 4 bases; nucleotides not matched to a gene: 6. Germline lookup yields CDR1 ENHRY and CDR2 SYGVKD. The CDR3 totals 14 residues. CDR3 in amino acids: CAISSGRAGETQYF. For the CDR3, the DNA is TGTGCCATCAGTTCCGGGAGGGCGGGAGAGACCCAGTACTTC.